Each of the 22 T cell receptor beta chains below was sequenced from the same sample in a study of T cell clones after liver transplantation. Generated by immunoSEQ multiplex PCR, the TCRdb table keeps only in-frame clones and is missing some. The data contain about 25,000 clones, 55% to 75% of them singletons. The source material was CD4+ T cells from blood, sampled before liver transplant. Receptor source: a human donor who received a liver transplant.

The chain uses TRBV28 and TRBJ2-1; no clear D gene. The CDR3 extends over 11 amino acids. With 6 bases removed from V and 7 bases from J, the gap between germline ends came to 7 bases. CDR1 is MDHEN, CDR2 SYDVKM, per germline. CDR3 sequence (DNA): TGTGCCAGCAGGTCGAGGAATGAGCAGTTCTTC. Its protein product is CASRSRNEQFF. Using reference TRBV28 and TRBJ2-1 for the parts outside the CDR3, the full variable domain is DVKVTQSSRYLVKRTGEKVFLECVQDMDHENMFWYRQDPGLGLRLIYFSYDVKMKEKGDIPEGYSVSREKKERFSLILESASTNQTSMYLCASRSRNEQFFGPGTRLTVL.

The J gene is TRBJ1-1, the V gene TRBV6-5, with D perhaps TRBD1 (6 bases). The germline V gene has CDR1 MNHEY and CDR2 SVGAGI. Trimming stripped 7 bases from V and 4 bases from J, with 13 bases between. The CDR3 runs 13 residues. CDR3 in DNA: TGTGCCAGCACCTTACAGGGCTCCACTGAAGCTTTCTTT. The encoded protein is CASTLQGSTEAFF.

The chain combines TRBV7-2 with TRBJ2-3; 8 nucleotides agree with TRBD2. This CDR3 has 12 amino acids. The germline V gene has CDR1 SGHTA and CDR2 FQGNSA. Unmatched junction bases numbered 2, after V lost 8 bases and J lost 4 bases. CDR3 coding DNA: TGTGCCAGCGGACTAGCTTCAGATACGCAGTATTTT. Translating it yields CASGLASDTQYF.

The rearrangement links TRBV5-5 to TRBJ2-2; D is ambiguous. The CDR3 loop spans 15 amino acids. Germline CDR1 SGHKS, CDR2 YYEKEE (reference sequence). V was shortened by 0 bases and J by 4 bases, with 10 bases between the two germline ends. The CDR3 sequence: CASSLESLITGELFF. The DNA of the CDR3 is TGTGCCAGCAGCTTGGAGTCCCTGATCACCGGGGAGCTGTTTTTT.

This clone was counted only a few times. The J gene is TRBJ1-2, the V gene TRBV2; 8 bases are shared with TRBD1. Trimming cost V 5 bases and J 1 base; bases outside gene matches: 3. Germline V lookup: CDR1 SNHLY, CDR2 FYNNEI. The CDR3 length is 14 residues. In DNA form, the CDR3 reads TGTGCCAGCAGTTTGGGACAGGTTAACTATGGCTACACCTTC. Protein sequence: CASSLGQVNYGYTF.

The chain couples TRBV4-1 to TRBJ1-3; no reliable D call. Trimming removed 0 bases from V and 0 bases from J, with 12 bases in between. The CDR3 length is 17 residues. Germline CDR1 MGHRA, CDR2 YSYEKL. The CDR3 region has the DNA TGCGCCAGCAGCCAAGATCCAGGTGTGAGCTCTGGAAACACCATATATTTT. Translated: CASSQDPGVSSGNTIYF.

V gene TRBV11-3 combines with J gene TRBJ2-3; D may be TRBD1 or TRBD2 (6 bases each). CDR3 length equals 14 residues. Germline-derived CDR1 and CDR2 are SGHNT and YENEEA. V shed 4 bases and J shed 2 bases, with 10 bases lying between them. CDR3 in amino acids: CASSSGAPTDTQYF. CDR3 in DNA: TGTGCCAGCAGCTCGGGGGCACCCACAGATACGCAGTATTTT.

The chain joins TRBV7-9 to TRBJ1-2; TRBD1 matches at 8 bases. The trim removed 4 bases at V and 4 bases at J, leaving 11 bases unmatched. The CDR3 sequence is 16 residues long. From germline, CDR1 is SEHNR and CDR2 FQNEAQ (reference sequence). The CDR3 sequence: CASSSQAGGAGYGYTF. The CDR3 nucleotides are TGTGCCAGCAGCTCCCAAGCAGGGGGCGCAGGCTATGGCTACACCTTC.

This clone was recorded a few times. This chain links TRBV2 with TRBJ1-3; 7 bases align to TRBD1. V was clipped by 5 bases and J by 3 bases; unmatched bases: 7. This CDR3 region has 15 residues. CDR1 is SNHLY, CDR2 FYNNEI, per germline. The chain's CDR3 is CASSISWDSGNTIYF. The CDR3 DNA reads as TGTGCCAGCAGTATTAGTTGGGACAGTGGAAACACCATATATTTT.

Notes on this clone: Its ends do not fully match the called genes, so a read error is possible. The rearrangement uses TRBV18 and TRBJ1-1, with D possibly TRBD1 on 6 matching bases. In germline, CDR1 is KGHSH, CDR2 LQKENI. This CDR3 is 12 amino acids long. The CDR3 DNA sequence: TGTGCCAGCTCGCCACCACAGGGAGAAGCTTTCTTT. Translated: CASSPPQGEAFF.

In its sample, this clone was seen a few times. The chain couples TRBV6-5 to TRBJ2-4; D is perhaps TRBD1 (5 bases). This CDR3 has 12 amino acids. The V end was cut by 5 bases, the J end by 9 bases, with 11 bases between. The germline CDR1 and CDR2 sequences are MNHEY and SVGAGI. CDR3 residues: CASSGDSTIQYF. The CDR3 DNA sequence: TGTGCCAGCAGTGGCGACAGTACCATTCAGTACTTC.

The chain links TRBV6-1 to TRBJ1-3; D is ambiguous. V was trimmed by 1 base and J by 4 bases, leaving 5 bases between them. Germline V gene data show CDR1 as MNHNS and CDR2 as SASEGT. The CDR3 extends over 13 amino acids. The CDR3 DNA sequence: TGTGCCAGCAGTGAAGAACGGGGAAACACCATATATTTT. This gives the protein CASSEERGNTIYF.

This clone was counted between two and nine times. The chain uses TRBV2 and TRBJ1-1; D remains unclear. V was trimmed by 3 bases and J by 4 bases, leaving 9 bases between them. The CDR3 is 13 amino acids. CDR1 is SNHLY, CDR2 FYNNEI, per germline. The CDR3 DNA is TGTGCCAGCAGTGAGACCCCGATCACTGAAGCTTTCTTT. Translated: CASSETPITEAFF.

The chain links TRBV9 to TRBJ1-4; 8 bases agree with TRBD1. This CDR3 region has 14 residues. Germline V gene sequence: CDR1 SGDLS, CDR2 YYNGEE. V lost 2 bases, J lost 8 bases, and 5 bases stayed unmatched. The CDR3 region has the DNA TGTGCCAGCAGCGTTCAGGGGGCGGGAGAAAAACTGTTTTTT. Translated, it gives CASSVQGAGEKLFF.

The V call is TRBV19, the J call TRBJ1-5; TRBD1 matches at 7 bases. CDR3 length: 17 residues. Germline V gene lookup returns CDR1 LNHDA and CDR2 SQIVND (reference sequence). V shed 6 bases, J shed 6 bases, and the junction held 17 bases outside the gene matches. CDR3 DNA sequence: TGTGCCAGTAGATCCAACCGGGACAGTGGGCTGGGTCAGCCCCAGCATTTT. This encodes CASRSNRDSGLGQPQHF.

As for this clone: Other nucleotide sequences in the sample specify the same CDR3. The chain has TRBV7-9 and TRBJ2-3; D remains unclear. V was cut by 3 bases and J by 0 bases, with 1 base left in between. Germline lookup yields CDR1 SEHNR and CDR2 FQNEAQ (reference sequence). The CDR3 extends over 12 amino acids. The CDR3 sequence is CASSFSTDTQYF. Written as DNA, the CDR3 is TGTGCCAGCAGCTTTAGCACAGATACGCAGTATTTT.

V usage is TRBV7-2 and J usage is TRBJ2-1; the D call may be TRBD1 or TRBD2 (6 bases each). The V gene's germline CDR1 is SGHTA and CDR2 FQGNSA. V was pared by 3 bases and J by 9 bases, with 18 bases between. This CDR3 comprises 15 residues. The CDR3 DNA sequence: TGTGCCAGCAGCTTTTCCGGCCTGGGGGGCGGTGAGCAGTTCTTC. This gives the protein CASSFSGLGGGEQFF.

This CDR3 is CASSAGTGNNEQFF. Written as DNA, the CDR3 is TGTGCCAGCAGCGCCGGGACTGGTAACAATGAGCAGTTCTTC. This sequence joins TRBV5-8 and TRBJ2-1; perhaps TRBD2 as D (6 bases). Looked up from germline, CDR1 is SGHTS and CDR2 is YDEGEE. This CDR3 has 14 residues. V was pared by 4 bases and J by 5 bases, with 13 bases between.

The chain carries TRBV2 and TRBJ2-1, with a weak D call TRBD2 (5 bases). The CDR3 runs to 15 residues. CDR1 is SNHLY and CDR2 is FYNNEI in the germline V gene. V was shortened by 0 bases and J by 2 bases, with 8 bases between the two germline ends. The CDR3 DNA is TGTGCCAGCAGTGAAGCGCGCGGGCCCTACAATGAGCAGTTCTTC. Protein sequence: CASSEARGPYNEQFF.

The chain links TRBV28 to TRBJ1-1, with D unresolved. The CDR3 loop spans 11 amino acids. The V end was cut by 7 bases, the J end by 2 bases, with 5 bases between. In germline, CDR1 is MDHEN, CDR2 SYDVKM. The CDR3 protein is CASKGNTEAFF. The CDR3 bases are TGTGCCAGCAAGGGCAACACTGAAGCTTTCTTT.

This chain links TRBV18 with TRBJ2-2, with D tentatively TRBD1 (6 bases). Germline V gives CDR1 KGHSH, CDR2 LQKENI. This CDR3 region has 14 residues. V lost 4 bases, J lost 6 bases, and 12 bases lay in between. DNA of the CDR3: TGTGCCAGCTCACACGGACAGTTGGCCGGGGAGCTGTTTTTT. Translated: CASSHGQLAGELFF.

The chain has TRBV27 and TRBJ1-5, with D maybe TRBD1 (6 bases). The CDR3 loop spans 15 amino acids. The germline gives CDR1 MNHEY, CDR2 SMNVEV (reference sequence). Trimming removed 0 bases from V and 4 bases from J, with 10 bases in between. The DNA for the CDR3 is TGTGCCAGCAGTTTATCAGGGACACCAAATCAGCCCCAGCATTTT. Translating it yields CASSLSGTPNQPQHF.